These 2 T cell receptor beta chains originate from one sample sequenced in a study of CD8 T cells in Susac syndrome. cDNA came from approximately 0.5 to 1 ug RNA primed by random hexamers. TCRdb reanalysed the immunoSEQ multiplex PCR reads using MiXCR and keeps one entry per CDR3 protein. The sample gives approximately 160,000 distinct CDR3 sequences, about 91% of which show up once; roughly 0.08% is in the top ten. Sequenced material: CD4+ T cells from PBMCs. The receptors derive from a human donor in good health.

V and J are TRBV5-8 and TRBJ2-7, with no clear D. The CDR3 length is 14 residues. Germline V gene lookup returns CDR1 SGHTS and CDR2 YDEGEE. V gave up 1 base and J gave up 0 bases, with 8 bases separating them. DNA of the CDR3: TGTGCCAGCAGCTTGATCGGCCTCTCCTACGAGCAGTACTTC. It translates to CASSLIGLSYEQYF.

The V gene is TRBV7-2, the J gene TRBJ2-3, with D hard to call. The V and J ends lost 2 bases and 1 base respectively, with 4 bases between them. CDR1 SGHTA and CDR2 FQGNSA come from the germline V gene. The CDR3 sequence is 13 residues long. The chain's CDR3 is CASSLFGTDTQYF. The CDR3 region has the DNA TGTGCCAGCAGCTTATTTGGCACAGATACGCAGTATTTT. The full variable domain, its missing parts supplied by reference TRBV7-2 and TRBJ2-3, is GAGVSQSPSNKVTEKGKDVELRCDPISGHTALYWYRQSLGQGLEFLIYFQGNSAPDKSGLPSDRFSAERTGGSVSTLTIQRTQQEDSAVYLCASSLFGTDTQYFGPGTRLTVL.